The 11 T cell receptor beta chains given below trace back to one sample, sequenced in a study of shared clonotypes between healthy human individuals. Libraries were prepared by immunoSEQ multiplex PCR; TCRdb keeps only in-frame clonotypes and omits some of them. The profile shows more than 1 million clones, around 82% of them singletons. The sample taken for sequencing was memory CD4+ T cells from PBMCs. Specified subset: CD45RA-negative fraction. These receptors all come from a man younger than 30 in good health. Some clones in this sample may be carry-over from other donors' samples.

The V gene is TRBV6-5, the J gene TRBJ2-7; D remains ambiguous. V gave up 0 bases and J gave up 7 bases, with 13 bases separating them. The CDR3 runs 14 residues. CDR1 is MNHEY and CDR2 is SVGAGI in the germline V gene. The CDR3 loop reads CASSYSVGPREQYF. The CDR3 DNA sequence: TGTGCCAGCAGTTACTCCGTTGGCCCGAGGGAGCAGTACTTC.

The count of this clone is one. The J gene is TRBJ2-2, the V gene TRBV5-1; D might be TRBD1 (6 bases). CDR3 length: 15 amino acids. V dropped 4 bases and J dropped 9 bases, with 19 bases sitting between them. In germline, CDR1 is SGHRS, CDR2 YFSETQ. This chain's CDR3 is CASSPVPGAERELFF. The DNA of the CDR3 is TGCGCCAGCAGCCCTGTACCAGGGGCTGAAAGGGAGCTGTTTTTT.

The chain links TRBV27 to TRBJ2-7; tentatively, D is TRBD1 (5 bases). This CDR3 is built from 16 residues. V was trimmed by 2 bases and J by 0 bases, leaving 14 bases between them. Looked up from germline, CDR1 is MNHEY and CDR2 is SMNVEV (reference sequence). The CDR3 nucleotides read TGTGCCAGCAGTTTAGGTCGTGGGGCGAGCTCCTACGAGCAGTACTTC. This translates into CASSLGRGASSYEQYF.

The chain joins TRBV19 to TRBJ2-2; 7 bases agree with TRBD1. Unmatched junction bases numbered 6, after V lost 3 bases and J lost 5 bases. The CDR3 spans 15 residues. The germline CDR1 and CDR2 sequences are LNHDA and SQIVND (reference sequence). CDR3 protein: CASSMGRRGTGELFF. The CDR3 DNA reads as TGTGCCAGTAGTATGGGGCGCAGGGGGACCGGGGAGCTGTTTTTT.

V is TRBV6-1 and J is TRBJ2-1; unclear D gene. CDR1 MNHNS and CDR2 SASEGT come from the germline V gene. The CDR3 has 11 amino acids. V was trimmed by 6 bases and J by 10 bases, leaving 10 bases between them. The CDR3 reads CASSLRREQFF. The CDR3 DNA reads TGTGCCAGCAGCCTCCGCAGGGAGCAGTTCTTC.

The V gene is TRBV7-8, the J gene TRBJ1-1; D is unclear. There are 15 residues in the CDR3. V dropped 2 bases and J dropped 0 bases, with 10 bases sitting between them. Germline CDR1 and CDR2: SGHVS and FQNEAQ. The CDR3 bases are TGTGCCAGCAGCTTATATCTGAGCCTGAACACTGAAGCTTTCTTT. Its translation: CASSLYLSLNTEAFF. Together with reference TRBV7-8 and TRBJ1-1, the CDR3 gives the full variable domain: GAGVSQSPRYKVAKRGQDVALRCDPISGHVSLFWYQQALGQGPEFLTYFQNEAQLDKSGLPSDRFFAERPEGSVSTLKIQRTQQEDSAVYLCASSLYLSLNTEAFFGQGTRLTVV.

The chain joins TRBV6-5 to TRBJ1-1, with 9 bases fitting TRBD1. The length of the CDR3 is 13 residues. CDR1 is MNHEY, CDR2 SVGAGI, per germline. The V gene end was trimmed by 6 bases and the J gene end by 4 bases; junction bases not matched to a gene: 3. CDR3: CASRGQGGTEAFF. CDR3 DNA: TGTGCCAGCAGGGGACAGGGCGGCACTGAAGCTTTCTTT.

The rearrangement uses TRBV5-1 and TRBJ2-5; TRBD2 matches at 7 bases. The junction had 10 bases not matched to a gene; V was cut back by 3 bases and J by 5 bases. CDR1 and CDR2 from the germline V gene are SGHRS and YFSETQ. The CDR3 covers 15 residues. CDR3 amino acids: CASSWTPGGRETQYF. The CDR3 DNA reads TGCGCCAGCAGCTGGACCCCGGGAGGTAGGGAGACCCAGTACTTC. The whole variable domain, remainder taken from reference TRBV5-1 and TRBJ2-5, is KAGVTQTPRYLIKTRGQQVTLSCSPISGHRSVSWYQQTPGQGLQFLFEYFSETQRNKGNFPGRFSGRQFSNSRSEMNVSTLELGDSALYLCASSWTPGGRETQYFGPGTRLLVL.

The chain carries TRBV9 and TRBJ1-3; D not resolved. The V end lost 4 bases, the J end lost 0 bases, and 11 bases lay between the germline ends. The length of the CDR3 is 15 residues. Germline lookup yields CDR1 SGDLS and CDR2 YYNGEE. CDR3 loop: CASSLRMDSGNTIYF. In DNA, the CDR3 is TGTGCCAGCAGCCTCCGGATGGACTCTGGAAACACCATATATTTT.

The CDR3 nucleotides read TGTGCCAGCAGTTTTCGCCCCAGCTCCTACGAGCAGTACTTC. Translation: CASSFRPSSYEQYF. The chain uses TRBV28 and TRBJ2-7; D ambiguous. The CDR3 covers 14 residues. Germline values: CDR1 MDHEN, CDR2 SYDVKM. Trimming took 3 bases from V and 0 from J, leaving 9 bases between them.

This clone came up a few times. V is TRBV19 and J is TRBJ2-6; possible D gene TRBD1, 6 bases. Germline CDR1 is LNHDA and CDR2 is SQIVND (reference sequence). This CDR3 contains 14 residues. Trimming took off 9 bases at V and 7 bases at J, with 16 bases between the two ends. The CDR3 protein is CASRYRERANVLTF. The DNA for the CDR3 is TGTGCCAGCAGATACAGGGAACGAGCCAACGTCCTGACTTTC.